This T cell receptor (beta chain) comes out of a study of cytomegalovirus exposure and HLA in healthy donors. Study results and limitations: Specificity of a few CMV-associated chains for CMV antigens was verified in vitro. In an earlier analysis, most TCR beta V segments were productive about 87% or about 30% of the time. Analyses of presence and absence presupposed an approximately uniform sequencing depth across donors. Analysis was carried out at a later point, and it linked a missense DCLRE1C variant to TCR beta V- and J-gene trimming.

Worth noting for this clone: The antigen remains unidentified.

The PCR made use of 60 Vbeta and 13 Jbeta primers. Profiling relied on immunoSEQ multiplex PCR, and the TCRdb table lists in-frame clones only, not all of them. This sample yields about 110,000 clones, of which around 76% are seen a single time; approximately 2.4% belongs to the top ten. Trimming removed 3 bases from V and 0 bases from J, with 9 bases in between. There are 13 residues in the CDR3. Germline CDR1 is SQVTM and CDR2 is ANQGSEA. The origin of this receptor is a man younger than 45 in good health and CMV-seropositive. The chain links TRBV29-1 to TRBJ2-7, with a weak D call TRBD2 (5 bases). Sequenced: PBMCs. CDR3 protein: CSVDGESSYEQYF. The CDR3 DNA follows: TGCAGCGTTGACGGGGAGAGCTCCTACGAGCAGTACTTC.